The clone carrying this TCR beta chain was observed a single time. These data originate in a study of blood T cell repertoires in COVID-19. Overall study: COVID-19 samples from acute and convalescent phases originated in the United States, Italy and Spain. PBMCs, B-cell-depleted T cells, or T cells provided the cDNA or gDNA that made up the material.

Authors' data handling: The authors estimated nucleated cell counts from reference gene primer amplification. Sequencing was performed with immunoSEQ multiplex PCR; in TCRdb, only in-frame clones are kept and a portion is missing. The DNA was the basis for D and trimming; V, J and clone size are from that table. Found here are roughly 250,000 clones, approximately 91% of them singletons; the top ten hold about 2.1%. Trimming removed 2 bases from V and 4 bases from J, with 11 bases in between. Germline CDR1 MNHNS, CDR2 SASEGT. This CDR3 spans 14 amino acids. The rearrangement uses TRBV6-1 and TRBJ1-2, with D hard to call. The receptor comes from a woman aged 35 to 49 who had recovered from COVID-19. Sequenced input: peripheral blood. CDR3 DNA sequence: TGTGCCAGCAGTGAACGATGGGCTTTCTATGGCTACACCTTC. Translating it yields CASSERWAFYGYTF.